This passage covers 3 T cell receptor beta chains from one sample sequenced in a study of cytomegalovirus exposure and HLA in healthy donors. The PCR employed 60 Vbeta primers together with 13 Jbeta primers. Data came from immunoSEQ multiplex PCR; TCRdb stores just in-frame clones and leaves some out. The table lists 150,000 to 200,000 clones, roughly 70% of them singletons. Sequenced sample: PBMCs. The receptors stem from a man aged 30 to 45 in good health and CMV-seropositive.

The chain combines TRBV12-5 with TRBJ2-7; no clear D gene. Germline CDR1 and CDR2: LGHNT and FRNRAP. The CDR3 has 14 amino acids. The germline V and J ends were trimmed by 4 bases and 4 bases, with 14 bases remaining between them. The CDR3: CASGSSQTNYEQYF. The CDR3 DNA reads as TGTGCTAGTGGTTCCTCGCAAACAAATTACGAGCAGTACTTC.

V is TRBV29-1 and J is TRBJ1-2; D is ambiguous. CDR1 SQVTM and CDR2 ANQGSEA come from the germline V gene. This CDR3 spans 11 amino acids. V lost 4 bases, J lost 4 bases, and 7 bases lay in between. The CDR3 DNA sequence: TGCAGCGTTGTACAGACCTATGGCTACACCTTC. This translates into CSVVQTYGYTF.

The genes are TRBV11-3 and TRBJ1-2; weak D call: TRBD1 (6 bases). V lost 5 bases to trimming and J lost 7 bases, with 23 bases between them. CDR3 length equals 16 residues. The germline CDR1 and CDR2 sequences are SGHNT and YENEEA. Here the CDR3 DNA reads TGTGCCAGCAGCCTTAATACGGGGGGGCGCTTACGTGGCTACACCTTC. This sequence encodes CASSLNTGGRLRGYTF.